This T cell receptor (beta chain) was retrieved from a study of shared clonotypes between healthy human individuals. With respect to this clone: The antigen is undetermined.

Study findings and constraints: Tissues were not sampled, only blood, and their repertoires likely differ.

CDR1 is SGHRS, CDR2 YFSETQ, per germline. With 5 bases clipped from V and 9 bases from J, the junction kept 7 bases outside the gene matches. The CDR3 runs to 13 residues. In the authors' methods: ImmunoSEQ sequences covered only the junction and lacked quality scores; filtering therefore differed. Measured with immunoSEQ multiplex PCR; TCRdb has only the in-frame clones, and not every one. Clone size and V and J calls were adopted from that table, with D and trimming inferred from the DNA. The sample includes roughly 1,500,000 clones, approximately 98.5% of them seen just once. The genes are TRBV5-1 and TRBJ2-1; TRBD1 matches at 8 bases. The specimen sequenced was naive CD4+ T cells sorted from blood. Subset given: CD45RA+ positively selected. This receptor was identified in a man aged 30-40 years in good health. The CDR3 region is CASSLQGAGEQFF. The DNA of the CDR3 is TGCGCCAGCAGTCTCCAGGGGGCCGGTGAGCAGTTCTTC. Filled out from reference TRBV5-1 and TRBJ2-1, the complete variable domain reads KAGVTQTPRYLIKTRGQQVTLSCSPISGHRSVSWYQQTPGQGLQFLFEYFSETQRNKGNFPGRFSGRQFSNSRSEMNVSTLELGDSALYLCASSLQGAGEQFFGPGTRLTVL.